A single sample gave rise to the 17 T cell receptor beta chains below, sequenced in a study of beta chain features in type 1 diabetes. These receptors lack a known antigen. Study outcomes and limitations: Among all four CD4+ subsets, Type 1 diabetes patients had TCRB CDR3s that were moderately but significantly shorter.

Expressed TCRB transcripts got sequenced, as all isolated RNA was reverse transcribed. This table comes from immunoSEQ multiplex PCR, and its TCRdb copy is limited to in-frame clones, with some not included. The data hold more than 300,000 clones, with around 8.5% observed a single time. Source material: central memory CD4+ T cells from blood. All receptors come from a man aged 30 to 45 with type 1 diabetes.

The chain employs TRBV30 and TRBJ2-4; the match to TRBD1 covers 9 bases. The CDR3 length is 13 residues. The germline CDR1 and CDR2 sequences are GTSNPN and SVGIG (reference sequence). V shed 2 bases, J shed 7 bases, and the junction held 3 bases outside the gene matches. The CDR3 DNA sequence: TGTGCCTGGAGTTATGGACAGGGGAACATTCAGTACTTC. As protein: CAWSYGQGNIQYF.

CDR3 loop: CASRVLAETGELFF. For the CDR3, the DNA is TGCGCCAGCAGGGTCTTAGCGGAGACCGGGGAGCTGTTTTTT. The rearrangement uses TRBV5-1 and TRBJ2-2, with a possible D match to TRBD2 (6 bases). Germline V gene data show CDR1 as SGHRS and CDR2 as YFSETQ. This CDR3 contains 14 residues. Trimming removed 5 bases from V and 5 bases from J, with 13 bases in between. The full variable domain, its missing parts supplied by reference TRBV5-1 and TRBJ2-2, is KAGVTQTPRYLIKTRGQQVTLSCSPISGHRSVSWYQQTPGQGLQFLFEYFSETQRNKGNFPGRFSGRQFSNSRSEMNVSTLELGDSALYLCASRVLAETGELFFGEGSRLTVL.

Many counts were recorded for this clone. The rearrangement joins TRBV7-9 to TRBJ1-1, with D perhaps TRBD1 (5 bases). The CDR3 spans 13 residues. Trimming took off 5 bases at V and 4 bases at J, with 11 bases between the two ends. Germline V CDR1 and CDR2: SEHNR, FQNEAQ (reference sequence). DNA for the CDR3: TGTGCCAGCAGCAATCCAGGGCTCACTGAAGCTTTCTTT. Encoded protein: CASSNPGLTEAFF. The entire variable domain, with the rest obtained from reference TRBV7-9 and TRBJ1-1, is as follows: DTGVSQNPRHKITKRGQNVTFRCDPISEHNRLYWYRQTLGQGPEFLTYFQNEAQLEKSRLLSDRFSAERPKGSFSTLEIQRTEQGDSAMYLCASSNPGLTEAFFGQGTRLTVV.

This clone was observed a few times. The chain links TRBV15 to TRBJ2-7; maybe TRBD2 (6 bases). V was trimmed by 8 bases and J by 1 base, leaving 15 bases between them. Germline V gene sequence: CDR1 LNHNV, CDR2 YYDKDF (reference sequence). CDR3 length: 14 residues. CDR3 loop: CATQSGGGSYEQYF. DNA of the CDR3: TGTGCCACCCAATCCGGGGGTGGTTCCTACGAGCAGTACTTC.

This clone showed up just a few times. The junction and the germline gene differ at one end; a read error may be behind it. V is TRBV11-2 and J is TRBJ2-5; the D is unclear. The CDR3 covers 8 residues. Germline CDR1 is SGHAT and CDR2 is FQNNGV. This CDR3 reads CASSSSNF. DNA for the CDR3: TGTGCCAGCAGCTCCTCCAACTTC.

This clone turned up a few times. The CDR3 spells CASEFQRGTDTQYF. The CDR3 DNA follows: TGTGCCAGCGAGTTCCAGCGCGGCACAGATACGCAGTATTTT. The V call is TRBV6-1, the J call TRBJ2-3; the D is unclear. Trimming removed 8 bases at V and 1 base at J, with 13 bases between. The CDR3 spans 14 residues. Looked up from germline, CDR1 is MNHNS and CDR2 is SASEGT.

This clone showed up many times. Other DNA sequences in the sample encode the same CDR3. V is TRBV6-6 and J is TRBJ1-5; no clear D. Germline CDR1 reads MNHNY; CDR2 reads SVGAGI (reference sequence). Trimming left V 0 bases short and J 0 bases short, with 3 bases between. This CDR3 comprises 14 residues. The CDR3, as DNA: TGTGCCAGCAGTTACTCGGGTAGCAATCAGCCCCAGCATTTT. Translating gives CASSYSGSNQPQHF.

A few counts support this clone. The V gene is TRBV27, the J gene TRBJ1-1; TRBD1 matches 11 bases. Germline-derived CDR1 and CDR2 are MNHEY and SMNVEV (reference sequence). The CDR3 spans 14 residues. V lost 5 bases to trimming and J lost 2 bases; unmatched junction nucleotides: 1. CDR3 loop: CASSRTGGNTEAFF. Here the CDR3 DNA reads TGTGCCAGCAGTCGGACAGGGGGCAACACTGAAGCTTTCTTT.

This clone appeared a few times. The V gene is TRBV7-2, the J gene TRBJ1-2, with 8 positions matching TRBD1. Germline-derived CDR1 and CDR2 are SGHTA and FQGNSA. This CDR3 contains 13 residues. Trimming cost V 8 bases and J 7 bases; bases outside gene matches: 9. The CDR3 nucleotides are TGTGCCAGCGCCGGGTCCAGGGGGCTTGGCTACACCTTC. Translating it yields CASAGSRGLGYTF.

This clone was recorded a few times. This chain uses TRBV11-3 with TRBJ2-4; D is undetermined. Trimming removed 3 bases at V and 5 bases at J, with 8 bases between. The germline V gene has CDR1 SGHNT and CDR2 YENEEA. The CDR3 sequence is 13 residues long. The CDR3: CASSFGPENIQYF. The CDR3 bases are TGTGCCAGCAGCTTTGGACCCGAAAACATTCAGTACTTC.

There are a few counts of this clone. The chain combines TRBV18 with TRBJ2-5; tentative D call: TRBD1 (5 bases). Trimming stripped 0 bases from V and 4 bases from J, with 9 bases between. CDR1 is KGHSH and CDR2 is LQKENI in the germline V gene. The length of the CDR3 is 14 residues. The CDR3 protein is CASSPPTARETQYF. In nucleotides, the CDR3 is TGTGCCAGCTCACCACCGACAGCCAGAGAGACCCAGTACTTC.

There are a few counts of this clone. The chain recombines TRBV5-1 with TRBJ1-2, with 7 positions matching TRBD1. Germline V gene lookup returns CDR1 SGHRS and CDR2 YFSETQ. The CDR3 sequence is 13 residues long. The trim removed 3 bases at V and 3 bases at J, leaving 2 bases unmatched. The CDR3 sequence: CASSYDRDYGYTF. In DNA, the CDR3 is TGCGCCAGCAGCTACGACAGGGACTATGGCTACACCTTC.

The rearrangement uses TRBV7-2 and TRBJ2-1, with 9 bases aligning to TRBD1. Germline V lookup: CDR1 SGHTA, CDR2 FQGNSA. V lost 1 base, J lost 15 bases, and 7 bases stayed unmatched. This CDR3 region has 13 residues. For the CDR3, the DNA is TGTGCCAGCAGCTTAGGTCGCTCGGGACAGGGGTTCTTC. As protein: CASSLGRSGQGFF. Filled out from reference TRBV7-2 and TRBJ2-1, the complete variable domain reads GAGVSQSPSNKVTEKGKDVELRCDPISGHTALYWYRQSLGQGLEFLIYFQGNSAPDKSGLPSDRFSAERTGGSVSTLTIQRTQQEDSAVYLCASSLGRSGQGFFGPGTRLTVL.

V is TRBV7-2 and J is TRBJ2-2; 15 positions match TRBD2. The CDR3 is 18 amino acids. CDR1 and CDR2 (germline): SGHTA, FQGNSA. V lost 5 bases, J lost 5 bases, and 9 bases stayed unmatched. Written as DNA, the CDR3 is TGTGCCAGCAGCCGGATGGGACTAGCGGGGGGCCGAACCGGGGAGCTGTTTTTT. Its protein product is CASSRMGLAGGRTGELFF.

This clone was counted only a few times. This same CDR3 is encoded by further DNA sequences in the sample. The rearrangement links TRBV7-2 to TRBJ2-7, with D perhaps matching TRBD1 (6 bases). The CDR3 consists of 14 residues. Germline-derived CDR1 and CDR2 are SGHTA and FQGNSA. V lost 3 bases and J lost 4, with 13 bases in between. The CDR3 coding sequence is TGTGCCAGCAGCTTCGGGACAAGGACTTACGAGCAGTACTTC. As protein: CASSFGTRTYEQYF.

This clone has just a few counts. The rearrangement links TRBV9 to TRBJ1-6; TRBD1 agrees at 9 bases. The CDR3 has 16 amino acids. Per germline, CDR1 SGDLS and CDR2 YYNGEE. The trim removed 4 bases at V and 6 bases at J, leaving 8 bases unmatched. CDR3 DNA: TGTGCCAGCAGCCAACGGACAGGGGCGAGTAATTCACCCCTCCACTTT. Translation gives CASSQRTGASNSPLHF.

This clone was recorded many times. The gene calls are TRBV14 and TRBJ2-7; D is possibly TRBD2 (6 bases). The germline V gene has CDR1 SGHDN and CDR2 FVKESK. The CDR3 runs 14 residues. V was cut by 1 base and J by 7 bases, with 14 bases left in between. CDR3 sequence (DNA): TGTGCCAGCAGCCAAGTTGTCAACGCGGGGGAGCAGTACTTC. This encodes CASSQVVNAGEQYF.